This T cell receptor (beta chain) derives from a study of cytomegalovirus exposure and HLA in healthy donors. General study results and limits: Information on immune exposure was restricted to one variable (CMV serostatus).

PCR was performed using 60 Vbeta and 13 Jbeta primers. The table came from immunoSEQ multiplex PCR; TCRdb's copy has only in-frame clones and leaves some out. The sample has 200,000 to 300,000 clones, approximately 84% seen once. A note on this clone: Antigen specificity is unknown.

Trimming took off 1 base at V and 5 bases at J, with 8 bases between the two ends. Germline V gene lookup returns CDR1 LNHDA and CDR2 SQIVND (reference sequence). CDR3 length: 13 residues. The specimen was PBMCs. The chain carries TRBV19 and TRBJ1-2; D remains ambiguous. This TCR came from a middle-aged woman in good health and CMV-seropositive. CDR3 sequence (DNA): TGTGCCAGTAGTATAGTCCCCGGTTATGGCTACACCTTC. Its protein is CASSIVPGYGYTF.